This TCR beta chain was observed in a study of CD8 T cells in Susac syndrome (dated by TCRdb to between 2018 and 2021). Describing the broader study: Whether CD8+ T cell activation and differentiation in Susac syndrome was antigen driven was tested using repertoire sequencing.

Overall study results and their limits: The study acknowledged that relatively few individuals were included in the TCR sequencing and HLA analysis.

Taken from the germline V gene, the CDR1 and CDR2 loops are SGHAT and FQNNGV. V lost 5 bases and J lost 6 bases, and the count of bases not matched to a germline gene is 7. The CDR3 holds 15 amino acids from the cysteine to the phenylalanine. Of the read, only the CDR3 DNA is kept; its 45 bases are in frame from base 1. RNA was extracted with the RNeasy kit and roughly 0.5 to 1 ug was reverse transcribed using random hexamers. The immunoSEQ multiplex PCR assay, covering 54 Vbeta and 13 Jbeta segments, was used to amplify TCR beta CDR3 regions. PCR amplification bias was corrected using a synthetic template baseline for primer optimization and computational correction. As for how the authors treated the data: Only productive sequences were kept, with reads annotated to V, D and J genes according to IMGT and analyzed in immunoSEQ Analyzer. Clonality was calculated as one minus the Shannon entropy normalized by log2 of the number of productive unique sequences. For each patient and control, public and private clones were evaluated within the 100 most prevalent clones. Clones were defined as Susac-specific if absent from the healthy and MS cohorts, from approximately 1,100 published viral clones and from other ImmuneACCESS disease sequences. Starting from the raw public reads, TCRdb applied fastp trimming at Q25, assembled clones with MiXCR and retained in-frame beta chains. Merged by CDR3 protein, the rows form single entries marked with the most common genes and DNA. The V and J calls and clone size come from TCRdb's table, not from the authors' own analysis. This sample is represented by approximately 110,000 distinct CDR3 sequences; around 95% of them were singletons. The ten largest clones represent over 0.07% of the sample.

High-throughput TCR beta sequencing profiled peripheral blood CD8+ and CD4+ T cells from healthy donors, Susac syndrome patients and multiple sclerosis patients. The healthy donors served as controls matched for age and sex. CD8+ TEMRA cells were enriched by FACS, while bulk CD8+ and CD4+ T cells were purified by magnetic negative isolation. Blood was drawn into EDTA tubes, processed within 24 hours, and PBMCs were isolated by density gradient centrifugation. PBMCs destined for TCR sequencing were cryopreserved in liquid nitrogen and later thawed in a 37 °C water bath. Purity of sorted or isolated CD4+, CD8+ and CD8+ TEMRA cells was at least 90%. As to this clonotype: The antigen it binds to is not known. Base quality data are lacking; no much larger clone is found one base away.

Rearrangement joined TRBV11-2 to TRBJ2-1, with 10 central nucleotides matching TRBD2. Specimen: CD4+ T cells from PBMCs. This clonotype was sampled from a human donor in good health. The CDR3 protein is CASSASSGSVNEQFF. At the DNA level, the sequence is TGTGCCAGCAGCGCGTCTAGCGGGAGTGTCAATGAGCAGTTCTTC.